The present entry profiles one T cell receptor (beta chain) with its context. This receptor's antigen is unknown. Per-base qualities were not stored, and no clone one base away is much larger. These data originate in a study of siplizumab effects on memory and regulatory T cells (dated by TCRdb to 2018 to 2020). Turning to the overall study: The study examined how the anti-CD2 antibody siplizumab affects alloreactive T-cell subsets in allogeneic mixed lymphocyte reactions built from human PBMCs.

Library prep was done by the immunoSEQ multiplex PCR assay. The deep sequencing platform assayed about 10^5 TCR templates per sample. Genomic DNA extracted from sorted T cells was the material used for TCRbeta CDR3 sequencing. From the authors' description of their analysis: Clonal analysis of TCRbeta CDR3 data was done in the R programming language. Alloreactive CD4+ and CD8+ clones were defined by comparing unstimulated samples with post-reaction CFSE-low samples. Regulatory or non-regulatory origin of alloreactive CD4+ clones was assigned by matching sequences to the sorted unstimulated Treg and non-Treg repertoires. TCRdb holds this immuneACCESS table with in-frame rearrangements only. Some clones are missing; in checked studies, unresolved V genes explain under half, and the rest has no known cause. Clone size and the V and J calls come from that table; the DNA yielded D and trimming. This sample is represented by more than 95,000 clones; 85% to 95% of them were singletons. The leading ten clones occupy around 0.3% of the sample.

The paper as a whole reports these results and caveats: Unstimulated naive T cells appeared to be more diverse than memory T cells, and naive cells seemed to make a substantial contribution to the alloresponse. Of the alloreactive CD4+ clones that could be mapped, the Treg-derived share averaged roughly 69% with siplizumab compared with about 27% in control reactions. Because sequences at frequencies below about 10^-5 were poorly captured, only a minor fraction of alloreactive clones could be mapped back to unstimulated subsets. For roughly 75-96% of proliferating CD4+ or CD8+ clones, no naive or memory phenotype could be assigned. The cumulative frequency of alloreactive sequences that could be traced back to unstimulated CD4+ memory T cells was significantly reduced by siplizumab. The suppressive function of proliferating Tregs from siplizumab cultures was not functionally confirmed.

TCRbeta CDR3 sequencing was performed on sorted unstimulated T cells and on proliferating T cells recovered from mixed lymphocyte reactions. Fresh whole blood from ten HLA-typed healthy donors served as the source for isolating PBMCs. Between the V and J ends, shortened by 6 bases and 9 bases respectively, the junction contains 15 bases. CDR1 and CDR2 (MNHNY, SVGAGI) derive from the germline V gene (reference sequence). There are 13 amino acids in the CDR3, from cysteine to phenylalanine inclusive. Just CDR3 DNA is preserved here, 39 bases in frame from base 1. The rearranged chain carries TRBV6-6 and TRBJ1-5; matching of 5 bases hints at TRBD1 as the D gene. Specimen: CD4+ T cells sorted from blood. The source of this sequence is a human donor in good health. CDR3 loop: CASSSTGSGPQHF. The DNA is TGTGCCAGCAGCTCAACAGGTTCAGGGCCCCAGCATTTT.